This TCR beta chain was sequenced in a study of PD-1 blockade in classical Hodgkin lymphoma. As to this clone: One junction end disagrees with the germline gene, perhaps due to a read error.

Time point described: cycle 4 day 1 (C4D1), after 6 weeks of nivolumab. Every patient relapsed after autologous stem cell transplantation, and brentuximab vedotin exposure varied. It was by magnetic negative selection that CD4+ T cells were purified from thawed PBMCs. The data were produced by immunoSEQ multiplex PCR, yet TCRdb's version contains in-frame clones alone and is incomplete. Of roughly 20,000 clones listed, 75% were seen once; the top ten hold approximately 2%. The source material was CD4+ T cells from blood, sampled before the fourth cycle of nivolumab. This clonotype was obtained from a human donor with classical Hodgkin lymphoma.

The CDR3 DNA follows: TGCAGTGCGGTCAGCCACAGGGTCCCCTTC. This translates into CSAVSHRVPF. The V call is TRBV20-1, the J call TRBJ1-2; D may be TRBD1 (6 bases). CDR1 and CDR2 (germline): DFQATT, SNEGSKA (reference sequence). The CDR3 runs 10 residues.